The clone carrying this T cell receptor beta chain was detected a few times. This sample was included in a study of blood T cell repertoires in COVID-19. Across the study: PBMCs, B-cell-depleted T cells, or T cells provided the cDNA or gDNA that made up the material.

How the authors handled the data: The assay estimated nucleated cells by amplifying reference gene primers. Data came from immunoSEQ multiplex PCR; TCRdb stores just in-frame clones and leaves some out. V and J calls plus clone size are reproduced from that table; the DNA served to infer D and trimming. This sample yields roughly 140,000 clones, of which 80% to 90% are seen a single time; roughly 6.8% belongs to the top ten. CDR3 length: 15 residues. Trimming took 4 bases from V and 0 from J; bases not matched to a gene: 6. Germline V lookup: CDR1 SGHRS, CDR2 YFSETQ. This sequence joins TRBV5-1 and TRBJ1-2; TRBD1 matches 7 bases. The TCR originated in a woman between 45 and 60 years old in a cohort sampled during active or convalescent COVID-19. The specimen was peripheral blood. The CDR3 sequence: CASSPRDSPNYGYTF. In nucleotides, the CDR3 is TGCGCCAGCAGCCCAAGGGACAGTCCTAACTATGGCTACACCTTC. The full variable domain, in which reference TRBV5-1 and TRBJ1-2 provide the parts outside the CDR3, is KAGVTQTPRYLIKTRGQQVTLSCSPISGHRSVSWYQQTPGQGLQFLFEYFSETQRNKGNFPGRFSGRQFSNSRSEMNVSTLELGDSALYLCASSPRDSPNYGYTFGSGTRLTVV.